A selection of T cell receptor beta chains follows, all from one sample in a study of blood T cell repertoires in COVID-19. Produced via immunoSEQ multiplex PCR; TCRdb's table is partial and in-frame only. This sample has 130,000 to 150,000 clones; 82% occur once, and the top ten carry approximately 14%. The sample taken for sequencing was peripheral blood. Receptors originate from a human donor with acute or convalescent COVID-19. The donor label of this sample is uncertain. Each CDR3 is given with its conserved first and last residue. Each record gives: clone size, J gene, D gene, V gene, CDR3 protein, CDR3 DNA. The D gene is left open where the match is weak. Rows may omit the clone size; those that give it use once, few, many or a size class.

>.|TRBJ1-6|.|TRBV9
CASGGAKSPLHF
TGTGCAAGCGGGGGGGCAAAATCACCCCTCCACTTT
>.|TRBJ2-7|TRBD1|TRBV11-2
CASSTTGGASYEQYF
TGTGCCAGCAGTACGACAGGGGGCGCCTCCTACGAGCAGTACTTC
>.|TRBJ2-1|.|TRBV11-2
CASSLRPDSSYNEQFF
TGTGCCAGCAGCTTACGTCCCGACAGCTCCTACAATGAGCAGTTCTTC
>few|TRBJ1-6|.|TRBV7-2
CASSPSTAGNSPLHF
TGTGCCAGCAGCCCTAGCACGGCGGGGAATTCACCCCTCCACTTT
>.|TRBJ1-4|.|TRBV6-2/TRBV6-3
CASSPLSEKLFF
TGTGCCAGCAGTCCACTTAGTGAAAAACTGTTTTTT
>.|TRBJ2-3|.|TRBV3-1/TRBV3-2
CASSQEGRGTDTQYF
TGTGCCAGCAGCCAAGAGGGGCGCGGCACAGATACGCAGTATTTT
>.|TRBJ2-7|.|TRBV27
CASTPLGTGLTYEQYF
TGTGCCAGCACCCCTTTGGGCACAGGATTAACGTACGAGCAGTACTTC
>.|TRBJ1-1|.|TRBV6-6
CASSYERGLNTEAFF
TGTGCCAGCAGTTACGAGAGAGGATTGAACACTGAAGCTTTCTTT
>.|TRBJ2-7|TRBD1|TRBV6-2/TRBV6-3
CASSYSGQGIYEQYF
TGTGCCAGCAGTTACTCCGGACAGGGGATCTACGAGCAGTACTTC
>.|TRBJ1-2|.|TRBV7-6
CASSLGGGYTF
TGTGCCAGCAGCTTGGGGGGAGGCTACACCTTC
>.|TRBJ2-3|TRBD2|TRBV6-2/TRBV6-3
CASSRLATSDTQYF
TGTGCCAGCAGCCGACTAGCAACCTCAGATACGCAGTATTTT
>once|TRBJ1-1|.|TRBV7-9
CASRIQGRDTEAFF
TGTGCCAGCAGGATACAGGGACGGGACACTGAAGCTTTCTTT
>.|TRBJ2-1|.|TRBV7-9
CASSLVPSRDNEQFF
TGTGCCAGCAGCTTAGTTCCCTCGAGAGACAATGAGCAGTTCTTC
>few|TRBJ1-3|.|TRBV5-1
CASSFGYLQGRGNTIYF
TGCGCCAGCAGCTTCGGGTACCTACAGGGCCGTGGAAACACCATATATTTT
>.|TRBJ1-5|.|TRBV7-8
CASSPVGPHLNQPQHF
TGTGCCAGCAGCCCGGTGGGGCCCCACCTCAATCAGCCCCAGCATTTT
>.|TRBJ1-1|.|TRBV7-2
CASSFAWNTEAFF
TGTGCCAGCAGCTTTGCGTGGAACACTGAAGCTTTCTTT
>.|TRBJ2-5|TRBD2|TRBV10-2
CASSEFAGGIRETQYF
TGCGCCAGCAGTGAGTTCGCGGGGGGGATAAGAGAGACCCAGTACTTC
>.|TRBJ1-5|.|TRBV10-3
CAIKGSGQPQHF
TGTGCCATCAAAGGGAGCGGCCAGCCCCAGCATTTT
>.|TRBJ2-7|.|TRBV6-2/TRBV6-3
CASSYSMPGYEQYF
TGTGCCAGCAGTTACTCGATGCCCGGGTACGAGCAGTACTTC
>.|TRBJ1-1|TRBD1|TRBV18
CASSLRTVQGARDNTEAFF
TGTGCCAGCTCACTTAGAACAGTACAGGGGGCGCGGGATAACACTGAAGCTTTCTTT
>.|TRBJ1-1|TRBD1|TRBV3-1/TRBV3-2
CASSQLNRGVEAFF
TGTGCCAGCAGCCAGTTAAACAGGGGGGTGGAAGCTTTCTTT
>.|TRBJ2-7|.|TRBV2
CASSEYGGGPIFDYEQYF
TGTGCCAGCAGTGAATATGGCGGGGGCCCGATCTTTGACTACGAGCAGTACTTC
>.|TRBJ2-1|TRBD2|TRBV3-1/TRBV3-2
CASSTSGGRNNEQFF
TGTGCCAGCAGCACAAGCGGGGGAAGAAACAATGAGCAGTTCTTC
>.|TRBJ1-6|.|TRBV2
CASSEAGGTYNSPLHF
TGTGCCAGCAGTGAAGCGGGGGGAACCTATAATTCACCCCTCCACTTT
>.|TRBJ2-7|TRBD1|TRBV29-1
CSVLTDRVGEQYF
TGCAGCGTTCTAACTGACAGGGTAGGCGAGCAGTACTTC
>.|TRBJ2-1|TRBD1|TRBV2
CASKRTGGNEQFF
TGTGCCAGCAAAAGGACAGGGGGTAATGAGCAGTTCTTC
>.|TRBJ2-3|TRBD2|TRBV7-9
CASSSGGAGTDTQYF
TGTGCCAGCAGCTCCGGGGGGGCGGGAACAGATACGCAGTATTTT
>.|TRBJ1-5|.|TRBV19
CASSIDPRGHSNQPQHF
TGTGCCAGTAGTATAGACCCCAGGGGTCACAGCAATCAGCCCCAGCATTTT
>.|TRBJ1-2|TRBD1|TRBV13
CASSVIQGYYGYTF
TGTGCCAGCAGCGTAATACAGGGGTACTATGGCTACACCTTC
>few|TRBJ1-1|.|TRBV4-1
CASSQARGGGTEAFF
TGCGCCAGCAGCCAAGCAAGGGGAGGGGGAACTGAAGCTTTCTTT
>.|TRBJ1-2|.|TRBV30
CAWSQDYGYTF
TGTGCCTGGAGTCAGGACTATGGCTACACCTTC
>.|TRBJ1-4|.|TRBV25-1
CASTGEGTWEKLFF
TGTGCCAGCACCGGGGAGGGGACCTGGGAAAAACTGTTTTTT
>.|TRBJ2-3|.|TRBV29-1
CSVERDTLWGPDTQYF
TGCAGCGTTGAAAGGGACACACTTTGGGGGCCAGATACGCAGTATTTT
>.|TRBJ1-3|.|TRBV15
CATSRDQGYGNTIYF
TGTGCCACCAGCAGAGATCAGGGTTACGGAAACACCATATATTTT
>once|TRBJ1-1|TRBD1|TRBV10-1
CATQDRGNTEAFF
TGCGCCACCCAGGACAGGGGCAACACTGAAGCTTTCTTT
>many|TRBJ1-6|.|TRBV5-1
CASSLVAGGSPLHF
TGCGCCAGCAGCTTGGTGGCCGGAGGGTCACCCCTCCACTTT
>.|TRBJ2-2|TRBD1|TRBV29-1
CSVEAEGAQAGELFF
TGCAGCGTTGAAGCTGAGGGGGCGCAGGCCGGGGAGCTGTTTTTT
>.|TRBJ1-1|TRBD1|TRBV3-1/TRBV3-2
CASSQDRGQGRKTEAFF
TGTGCCAGCAGCCAAGATAGGGGACAGGGCAGAAAAACTGAAGCTTTCTTT
>.|TRBJ1-2|TRBD1|TRBV3-1/TRBV3-2
CASSPGTGAGYTF
TGTGCCAGCAGCCCCGGGACAGGGGCCGGCTACACCTTC
>.|TRBJ1-1|.|TRBV7-8
CASSLGPAGKSPEAFF
TGTGCCAGCAGCTTAGGCCCGGCAGGGAAAAGCCCTGAAGCTTTCTTT
>few|TRBJ1-5|.|TRBV19
CASSIEGGIVSNQPQHF
TGTGCCAGTAGTATAGAGGGGGGAATTGTTAGCAATCAGCCCCAGCATTTT